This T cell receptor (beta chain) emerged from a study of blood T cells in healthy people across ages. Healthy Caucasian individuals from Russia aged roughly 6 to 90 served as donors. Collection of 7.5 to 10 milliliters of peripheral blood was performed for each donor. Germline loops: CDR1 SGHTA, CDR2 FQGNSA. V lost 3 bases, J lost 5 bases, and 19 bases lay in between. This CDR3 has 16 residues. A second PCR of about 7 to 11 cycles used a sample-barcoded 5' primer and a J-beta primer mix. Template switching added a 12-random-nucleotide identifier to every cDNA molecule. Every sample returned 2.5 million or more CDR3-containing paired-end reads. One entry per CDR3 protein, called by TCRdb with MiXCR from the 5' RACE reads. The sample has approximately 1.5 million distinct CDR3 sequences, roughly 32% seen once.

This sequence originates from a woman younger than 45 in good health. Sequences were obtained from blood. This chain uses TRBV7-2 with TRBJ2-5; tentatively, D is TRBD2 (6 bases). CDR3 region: CASSLMVGTEGETQYF. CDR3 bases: TGTGCCAGCAGCTTGATGGTTGGGACTGAAGGGGAGACCCAGTACTTC. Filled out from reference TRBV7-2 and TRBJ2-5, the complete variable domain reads GAGVSQSPSNKVTEKGKDVELRCDPISGHTALYWYRQSLGQGLEFLIYFQGNSAPDKSGLPSDRFSAERTGGSVSTLTIQRTQQEDSAVYLCASSLMVGTEGETQYFGPGTRLLVL.